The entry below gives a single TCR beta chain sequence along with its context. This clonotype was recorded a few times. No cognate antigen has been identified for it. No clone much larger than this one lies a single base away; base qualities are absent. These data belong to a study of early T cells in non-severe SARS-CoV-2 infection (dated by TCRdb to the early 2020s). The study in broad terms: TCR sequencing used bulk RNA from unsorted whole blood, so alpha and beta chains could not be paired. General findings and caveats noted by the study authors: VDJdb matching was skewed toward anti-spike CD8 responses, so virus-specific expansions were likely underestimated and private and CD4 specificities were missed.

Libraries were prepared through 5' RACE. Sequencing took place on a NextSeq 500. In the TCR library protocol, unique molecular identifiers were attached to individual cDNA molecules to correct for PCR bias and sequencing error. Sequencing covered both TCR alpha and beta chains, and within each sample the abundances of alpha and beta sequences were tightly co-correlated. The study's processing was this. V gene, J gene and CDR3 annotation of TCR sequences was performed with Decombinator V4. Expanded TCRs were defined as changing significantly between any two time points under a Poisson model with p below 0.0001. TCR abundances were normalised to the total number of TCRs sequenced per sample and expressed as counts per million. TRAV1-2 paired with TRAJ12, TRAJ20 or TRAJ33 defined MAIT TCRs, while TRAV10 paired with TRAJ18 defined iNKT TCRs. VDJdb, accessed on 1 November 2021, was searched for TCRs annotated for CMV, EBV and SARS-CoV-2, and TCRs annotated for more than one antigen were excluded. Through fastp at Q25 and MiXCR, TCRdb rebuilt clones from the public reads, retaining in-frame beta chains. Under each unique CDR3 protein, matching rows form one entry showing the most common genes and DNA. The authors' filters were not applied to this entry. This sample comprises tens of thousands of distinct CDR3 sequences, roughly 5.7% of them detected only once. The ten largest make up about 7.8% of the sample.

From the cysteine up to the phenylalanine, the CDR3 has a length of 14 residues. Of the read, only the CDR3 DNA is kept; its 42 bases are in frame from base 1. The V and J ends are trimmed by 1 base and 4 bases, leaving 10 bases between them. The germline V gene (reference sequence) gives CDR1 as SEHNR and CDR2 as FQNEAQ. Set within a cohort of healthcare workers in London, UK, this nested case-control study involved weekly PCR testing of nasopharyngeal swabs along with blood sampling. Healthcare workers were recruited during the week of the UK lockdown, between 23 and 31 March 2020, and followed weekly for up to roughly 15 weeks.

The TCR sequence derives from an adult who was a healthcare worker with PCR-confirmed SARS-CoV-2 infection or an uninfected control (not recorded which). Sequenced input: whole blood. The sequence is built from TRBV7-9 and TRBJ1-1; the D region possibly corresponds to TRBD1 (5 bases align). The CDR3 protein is CASSLGGTSTEAFF. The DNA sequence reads TGTGCCAGCAGCTTAGGAGGGACTAGCACTGAAGCTTTCTTT.